These 10 T cell receptor beta chains originate from one sample sequenced in a study of PD-L1 blockade in urothelial cancer. The assay was immunoSEQ multiplex PCR, and TCRdb's table has in-frame clones only and misses some. The table has roughly 20,000 clones, 90% seen once. This specimen consisted of PBMCs, obtained around atezolizumab (anti-PD-L1) treatment. The receptors derive from a woman in her sixties with urothelial cancer.

The J gene is TRBJ2-5, the V gene TRBV13, with a weak D call TRBD2 (5 bases). Germline V CDR1 and CDR2: PRHDT, FYEKMQ (reference sequence). This CDR3 comprises 14 residues. V was clipped by 4 bases and J by 11 bases, with 20 bases between them. CDR3 loop: CASSSRHKGEGQYF. CDR3 coding DNA: TGTGCCAGCAGCTCCCGCCATAAGGGCGAGGGTCAGTACTTC.

This clone was observed once. This chain links TRBV7-3 with TRBJ2-1, with TRBD1 matching 10 bases. The CDR3 length is 14 residues. The ends lost 6 bases at V and 6 bases at J; junction bases unmatched: 5. Germline V gene lookup returns CDR1 SGHTA and CDR2 FQGTGA. CDR3 sequence: CASSHGTGANEQFF. The CDR3 nucleotides are TGTGCCAGCAGTCATGGGACAGGGGCCAATGAGCAGTTCTTC.

This chain uses TRBV18 with TRBJ1-1, with D maybe TRBD1 (5 bases). The CDR3 has 14 amino acids. The V end was cut by 3 bases, the J end by 1 base, with 9 bases between. Per the germline V gene, CDR1 is KGHSH and CDR2 is LQKENI. The CDR3 region has the DNA TGTGCCAGCTCACCGCTAGACAGGAACACTGAAGCTTTCTTT. Encoded protein: CASSPLDRNTEAFF.

This clone was found a few times. The gene calls are TRBV6-6 and TRBJ1-2; 7 bases line up with TRBD1. CDR3 length: 14 residues. The V gene's germline CDR1 is MNHNY and CDR2 SVGAGI (reference sequence). With V trimmed by 9 bases and J by 1 base, 8 bases remained unmatched. The CDR3 DNA reads as TGTGCCAGTAGGGGGCAGGGCCGTAACTATGGCTACACCTTC. It encodes CASRGQGRNYGYTF.

The chain is built from TRBV5-1 and TRBJ2-3; 9 bases agree with TRBD2. The CDR3 is 15 amino acids. Germline V lookup: CDR1 SGHRS, CDR2 YFSETQ. V shed 4 bases and J 1 base; nucleotides not matched to a gene: 4. CDR3 region: CASSGAGGGTDTQYF. CDR3 nucleotide sequence: TGCGCCAGCAGCGGAGCGGGAGGTGGCACAGATACGCAGTATTTT.

The rearrangement links TRBV28 to TRBJ2-5; D ambiguous. With 2 bases removed from V and 2 bases from J, the gap between germline ends came to 9 bases. This CDR3 is 14 amino acids long. CDR1 is MDHEN and CDR2 is SYDVKM in the germline V gene. The CDR3 nucleotides read TGTGCCAGCAGTTTAATTGGCAGACAAGAGACCCAGTACTTC. The encoded protein is CASSLIGRQETQYF.

The chain has TRBV6-1 and TRBJ2-7; 8 bases fit TRBD2. V dropped 6 bases and J dropped 1; count of bases not matched to a gene: 8. This CDR3 comprises 15 residues. CDR1 and CDR2 (germline): MNHNS, SASEGT. This CDR3 reads CASRPSERGSYEQYF. The DNA of the CDR3 is TGTGCCAGCAGGCCCAGTGAGCGGGGGTCCTACGAGCAGTACTTC.

Remarks on this clone: Other DNA sequences within the sample encode an identical CDR3. V and J are TRBV5-1 and TRBJ1-2; D is unresolved. The CDR3 consists of 14 residues. CDR1 and CDR2 from the germline V gene are SGHRS and YFSETQ. V lost 0 bases, J lost 4 bases, and 10 bases lay in between. The chain's CDR3 is CASSLEGVRYGYTF. The CDR3 nucleotides are TGCGCCAGCAGCTTGGAAGGAGTCCGCTATGGCTACACCTTC. Full variable domain (remainder filled in from reference TRBV5-1 and TRBJ1-2): KAGVTQTPRYLIKTRGQQVTLSCSPISGHRSVSWYQQTPGQGLQFLFEYFSETQRNKGNFPGRFSGRQFSNSRSEMNVSTLELGDSALYLCASSLEGVRYGYTFGSGTRLTVV.

As regards this clone: At one of its ends the junction is not consistent with the germline gene, which may arise from a read error. The V call is TRBV25-1, the J call TRBJ1-3, with D unclear. The CDR3 has 18 amino acids. The germline CDR1 and CDR2 sequences are MGHDK and SYGVNS. Written as DNA, the CDR3 is TGTGCCAGCAGTGGGGTGATGGGAGAACTCAGTACTGGAAACGCCATATATTTT. Protein: CASSGVMGELSTGNAIYF.

The CDR3 DNA follows: TGTGCCAGCAGCCCGGAGGTCTCCAGCTATGGCTACACCTTC. The encoded protein is CASSPEVSSYGYTF. V usage is TRBV9 and J usage is TRBJ1-2; D remains unclear. Trimming shortened V by 4 bases and J by 4 bases, and 14 bases separated the two germline ends. Germline V gene sequence: CDR1 SGDLS, CDR2 YYNGEE. This CDR3 region has 14 residues.